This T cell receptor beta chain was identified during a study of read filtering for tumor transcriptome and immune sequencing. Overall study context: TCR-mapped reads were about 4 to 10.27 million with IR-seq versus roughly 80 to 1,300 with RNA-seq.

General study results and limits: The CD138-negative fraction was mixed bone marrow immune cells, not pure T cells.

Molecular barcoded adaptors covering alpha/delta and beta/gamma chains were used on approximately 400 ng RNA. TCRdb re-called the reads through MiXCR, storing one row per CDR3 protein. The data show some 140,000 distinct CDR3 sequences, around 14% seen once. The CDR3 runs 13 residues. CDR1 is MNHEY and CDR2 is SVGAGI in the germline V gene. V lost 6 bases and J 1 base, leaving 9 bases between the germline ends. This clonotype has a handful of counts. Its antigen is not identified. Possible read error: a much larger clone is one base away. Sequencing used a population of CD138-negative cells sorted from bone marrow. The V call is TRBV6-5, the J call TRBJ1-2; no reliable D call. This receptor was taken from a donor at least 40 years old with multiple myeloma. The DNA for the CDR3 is TGTGCCAGCAGCGTCACAGTTAACTATGGCTACACCTTC. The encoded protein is CASSVTVNYGYTF.